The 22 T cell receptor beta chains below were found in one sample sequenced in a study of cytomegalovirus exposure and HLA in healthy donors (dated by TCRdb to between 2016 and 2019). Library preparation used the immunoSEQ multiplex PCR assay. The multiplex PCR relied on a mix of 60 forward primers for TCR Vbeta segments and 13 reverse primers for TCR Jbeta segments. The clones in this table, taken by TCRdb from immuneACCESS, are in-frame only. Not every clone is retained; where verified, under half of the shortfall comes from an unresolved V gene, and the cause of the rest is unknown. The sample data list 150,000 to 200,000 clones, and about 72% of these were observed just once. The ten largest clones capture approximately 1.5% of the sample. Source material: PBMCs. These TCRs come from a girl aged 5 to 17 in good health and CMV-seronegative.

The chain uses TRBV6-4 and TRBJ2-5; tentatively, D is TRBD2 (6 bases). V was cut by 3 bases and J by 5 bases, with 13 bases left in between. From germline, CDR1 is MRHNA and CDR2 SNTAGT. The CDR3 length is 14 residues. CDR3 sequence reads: CASSEGSRGETQYF. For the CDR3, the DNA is TGTGCCAGCAGTGAGGGCTCCCGGGGGGAGACCCAGTACTTC.

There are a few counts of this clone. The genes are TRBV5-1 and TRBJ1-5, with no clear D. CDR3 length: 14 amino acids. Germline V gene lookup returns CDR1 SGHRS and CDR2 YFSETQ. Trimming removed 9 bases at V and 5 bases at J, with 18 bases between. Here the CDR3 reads CANPLLGLHQPQHF. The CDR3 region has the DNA TGCGCCAACCCTCTGTTGGGCTTGCATCAGCCCCAGCATTTT. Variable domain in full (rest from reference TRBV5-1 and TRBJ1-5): KAGVTQTPRYLIKTRGQQVTLSCSPISGHRSVSWYQQTPGQGLQFLFEYFSETQRNKGNFPGRFSGRQFSNSRSEMNVSTLELGDSALYLCANPLLGLHQPQHFGDGTRLSIL.

The CDR3 region has the DNA TGTGCCAGCAGCCGGCAGGCCATGAACACTGAAGCTTTCTTT. It encodes CASSRQAMNTEAFF. This chain uses TRBV6-6 with TRBJ1-1; D is ambiguous. V was trimmed by 6 bases and J by 0 bases, leaving 11 bases between them. Germline V gene lookup returns CDR1 MNHNY and CDR2 SVGAGI (reference sequence). The CDR3 covers 14 residues.

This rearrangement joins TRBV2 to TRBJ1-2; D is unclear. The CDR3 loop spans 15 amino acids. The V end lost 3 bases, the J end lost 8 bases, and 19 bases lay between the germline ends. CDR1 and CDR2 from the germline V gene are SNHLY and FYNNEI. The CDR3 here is CASSEEGTYPVGYTF. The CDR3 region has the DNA TGTGCCAGCAGTGAGGAGGGCACATACCCTGTCGGCTACACCTTC. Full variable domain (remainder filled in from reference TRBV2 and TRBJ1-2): EPEVTQTPSHQVTQMGQEVILRCVPISNHLYFYWYRQILGQKVEFLVSFYNNEISEKSEIFDDQFSVERPDGSNFTLKIRSTKLEDSAMYFCASSEEGTYPVGYTFGSGTRLTVV.

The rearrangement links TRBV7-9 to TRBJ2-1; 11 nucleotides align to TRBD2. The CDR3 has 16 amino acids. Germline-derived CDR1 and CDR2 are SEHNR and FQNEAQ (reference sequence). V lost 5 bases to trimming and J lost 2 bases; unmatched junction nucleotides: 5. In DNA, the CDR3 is TGTGCCAGCAGCGCCGAGACTAGCGGGGCCTACAATGAGCAGTTCTTC. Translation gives CASSAETSGAYNEQFF.

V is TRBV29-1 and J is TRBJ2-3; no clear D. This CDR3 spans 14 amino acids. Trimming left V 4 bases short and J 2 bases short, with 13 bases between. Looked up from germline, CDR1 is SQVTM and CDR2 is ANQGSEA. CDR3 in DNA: TGCAGCGTTGTACCCGGGTACAACACAGATACGCAGTATTTT. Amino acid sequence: CSVVPGYNTDTQYF.

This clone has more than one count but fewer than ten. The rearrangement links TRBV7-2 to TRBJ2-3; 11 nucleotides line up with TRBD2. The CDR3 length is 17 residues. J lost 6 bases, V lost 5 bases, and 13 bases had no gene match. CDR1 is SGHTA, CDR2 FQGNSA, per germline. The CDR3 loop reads CASSPRTSGYPFDTQYF. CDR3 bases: TGTGCCAGCAGCCCCCGGACTAGCGGGTATCCCTTCGATACGCAGTATTTT.

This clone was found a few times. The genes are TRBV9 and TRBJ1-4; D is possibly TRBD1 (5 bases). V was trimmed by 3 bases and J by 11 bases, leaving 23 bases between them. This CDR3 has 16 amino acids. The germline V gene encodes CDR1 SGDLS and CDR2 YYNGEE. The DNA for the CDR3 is TGTGCCAGCAGCGCCTCCGGGCAGGGCTTTATTGAGAAACTGTTTTTT. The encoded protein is CASSASGQGFIEKLFF.

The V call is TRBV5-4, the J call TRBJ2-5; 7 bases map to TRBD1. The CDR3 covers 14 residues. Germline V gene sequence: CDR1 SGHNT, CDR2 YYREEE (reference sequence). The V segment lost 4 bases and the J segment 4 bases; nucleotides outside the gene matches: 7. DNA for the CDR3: TGTGCCAGCAGCCTCCCGACAGGGAGAGAGACCCAGTACTTC. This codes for CASSLPTGRETQYF.

The CDR3 protein is CASSEPRGMNTEAFF. In DNA form, the CDR3 reads TGTGCCAGCAGCGAACCAAGGGGAATGAACACTGAAGCTTTCTTT. The rearrangement joins TRBV9 to TRBJ1-1, with D perhaps matching TRBD1 (5 bases). Deletions cut 3 bases from V and 0 bases from J, with 12 bases between. The CDR3 contains 15 residues. Per the germline V gene, CDR1 is SGDLS and CDR2 is YYNGEE. The variable domain in full, with the rest retrieved from reference TRBV9 and TRBJ1-1, is DSGVTQTPKHLITATGQRVTLRCSPRSGDLSVYWYQQSLDQGLQFLIQYYNGEERAKGNILERFSAQQFPDLHSELNLSSLELGDSALYFCASSEPRGMNTEAFFGQGTRLTVV.

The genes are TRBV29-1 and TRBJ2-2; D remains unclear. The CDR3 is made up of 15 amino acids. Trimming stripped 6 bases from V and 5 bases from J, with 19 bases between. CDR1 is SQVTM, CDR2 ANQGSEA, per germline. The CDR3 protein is CSVLMAPGETGELFF. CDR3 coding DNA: TGCAGCGTGTTGATGGCGCCAGGCGAAACCGGGGAGCTGTTTTTT.

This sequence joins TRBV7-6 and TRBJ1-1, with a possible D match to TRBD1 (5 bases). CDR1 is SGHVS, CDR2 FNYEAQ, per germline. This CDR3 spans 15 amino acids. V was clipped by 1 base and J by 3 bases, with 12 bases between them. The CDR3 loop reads CASSLGGRRDTEAFF. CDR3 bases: TGTGCCAGCAGCTTAGGGGGCCGCCGGGACACTGAAGCTTTCTTT.

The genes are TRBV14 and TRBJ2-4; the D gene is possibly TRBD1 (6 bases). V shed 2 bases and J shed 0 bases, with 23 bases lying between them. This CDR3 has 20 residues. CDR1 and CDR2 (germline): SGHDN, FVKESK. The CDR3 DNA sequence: TGTGCCAGCAGCCAAAGAAGGATCCTAAACAGGGCTCTAGCCAAAAACATTCAGTACTTC. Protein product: CASSQRRILNRALAKNIQYF.

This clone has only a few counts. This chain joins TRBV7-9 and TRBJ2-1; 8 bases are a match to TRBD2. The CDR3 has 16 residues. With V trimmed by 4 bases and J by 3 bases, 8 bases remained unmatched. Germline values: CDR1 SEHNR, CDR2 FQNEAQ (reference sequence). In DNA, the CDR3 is TGTGCCAGCAGCTCCACCGGGGGGGCCGGCTACAATGAGCAGTTCTTC. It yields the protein CASSSTGGAGYNEQFF.

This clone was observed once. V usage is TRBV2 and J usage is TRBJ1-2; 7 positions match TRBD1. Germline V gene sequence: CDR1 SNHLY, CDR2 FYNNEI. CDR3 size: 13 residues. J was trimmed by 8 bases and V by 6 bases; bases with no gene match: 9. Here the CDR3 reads CASSLDPGGGYTF. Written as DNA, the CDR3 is TGTGCCAGCAGCTTGGACCCAGGGGGAGGCTACACCTTC.

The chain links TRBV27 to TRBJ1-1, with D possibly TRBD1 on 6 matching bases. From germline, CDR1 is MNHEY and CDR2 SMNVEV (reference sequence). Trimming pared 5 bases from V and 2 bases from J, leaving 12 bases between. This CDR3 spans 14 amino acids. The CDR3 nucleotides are TGTGCCAGCAGTAGGGGGGGGCCTAACACTGAAGCTTTCTTT. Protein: CASSRGGPNTEAFF.

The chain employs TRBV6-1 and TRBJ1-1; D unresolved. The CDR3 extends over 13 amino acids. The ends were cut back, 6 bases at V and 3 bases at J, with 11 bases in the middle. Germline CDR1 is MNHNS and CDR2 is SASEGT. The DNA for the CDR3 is TGTGCCAGCAGGACCGCCCAGGACACTGAAGCTTTCTTT. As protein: CASRTAQDTEAFF.

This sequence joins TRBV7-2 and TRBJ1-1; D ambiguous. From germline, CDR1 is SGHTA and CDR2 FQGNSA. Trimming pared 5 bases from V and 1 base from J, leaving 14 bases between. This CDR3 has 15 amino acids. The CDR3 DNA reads TGTGCCAGCAGCCCCGTGTTGTCCAGGAACACTGAAGCTTTCTTT. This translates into CASSPVLSRNTEAFF. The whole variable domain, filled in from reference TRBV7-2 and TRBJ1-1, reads GAGVSQSPSNKVTEKGKDVELRCDPISGHTALYWYRQSLGQGLEFLIYFQGNSAPDKSGLPSDRFSAERTGGSVSTLTIQRTQQEDSAVYLCASSPVLSRNTEAFFGQGTRLTVV.

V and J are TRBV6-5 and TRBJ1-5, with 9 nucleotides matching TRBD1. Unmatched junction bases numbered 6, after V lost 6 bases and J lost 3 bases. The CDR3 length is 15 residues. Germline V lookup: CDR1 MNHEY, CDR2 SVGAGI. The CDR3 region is CASRRGTGNNQPQHF. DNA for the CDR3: TGTGCCAGCAGGCGAGGGACAGGGAACAATCAGCCCCAGCATTTT.

The CDR3 sequence is CILSGVGSVTQYF. CDR3 DNA sequence: TGCATCCTTAGCGGGGTCGGGTCAGTTACGCAGTATTTT. V usage is TRBV29-1 and J usage is TRBJ2-3; 8 bases agree with TRBD2. Germline-derived CDR1 and CDR2 are SQVTM and ANQGSEA. The CDR3 is made up of 13 amino acids.

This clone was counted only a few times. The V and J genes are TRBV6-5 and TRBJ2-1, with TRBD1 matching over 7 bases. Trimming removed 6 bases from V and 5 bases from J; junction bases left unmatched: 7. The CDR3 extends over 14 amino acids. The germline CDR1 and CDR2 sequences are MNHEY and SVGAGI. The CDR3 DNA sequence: TGTGCCAGCAGCCCCTGGGGACAGAACAATGAGCAGTTCTTC. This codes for CASSPWGQNNEQFF.

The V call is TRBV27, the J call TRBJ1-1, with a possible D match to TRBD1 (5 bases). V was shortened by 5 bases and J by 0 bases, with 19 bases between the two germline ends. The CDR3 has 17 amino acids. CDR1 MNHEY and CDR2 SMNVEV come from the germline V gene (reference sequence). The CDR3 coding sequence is TGTGCCAGCAGTCATGGGTTCCCCCAGGGCTTGAACACTGAAGCTTTCTTT. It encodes CASSHGFPQGLNTEAFF.